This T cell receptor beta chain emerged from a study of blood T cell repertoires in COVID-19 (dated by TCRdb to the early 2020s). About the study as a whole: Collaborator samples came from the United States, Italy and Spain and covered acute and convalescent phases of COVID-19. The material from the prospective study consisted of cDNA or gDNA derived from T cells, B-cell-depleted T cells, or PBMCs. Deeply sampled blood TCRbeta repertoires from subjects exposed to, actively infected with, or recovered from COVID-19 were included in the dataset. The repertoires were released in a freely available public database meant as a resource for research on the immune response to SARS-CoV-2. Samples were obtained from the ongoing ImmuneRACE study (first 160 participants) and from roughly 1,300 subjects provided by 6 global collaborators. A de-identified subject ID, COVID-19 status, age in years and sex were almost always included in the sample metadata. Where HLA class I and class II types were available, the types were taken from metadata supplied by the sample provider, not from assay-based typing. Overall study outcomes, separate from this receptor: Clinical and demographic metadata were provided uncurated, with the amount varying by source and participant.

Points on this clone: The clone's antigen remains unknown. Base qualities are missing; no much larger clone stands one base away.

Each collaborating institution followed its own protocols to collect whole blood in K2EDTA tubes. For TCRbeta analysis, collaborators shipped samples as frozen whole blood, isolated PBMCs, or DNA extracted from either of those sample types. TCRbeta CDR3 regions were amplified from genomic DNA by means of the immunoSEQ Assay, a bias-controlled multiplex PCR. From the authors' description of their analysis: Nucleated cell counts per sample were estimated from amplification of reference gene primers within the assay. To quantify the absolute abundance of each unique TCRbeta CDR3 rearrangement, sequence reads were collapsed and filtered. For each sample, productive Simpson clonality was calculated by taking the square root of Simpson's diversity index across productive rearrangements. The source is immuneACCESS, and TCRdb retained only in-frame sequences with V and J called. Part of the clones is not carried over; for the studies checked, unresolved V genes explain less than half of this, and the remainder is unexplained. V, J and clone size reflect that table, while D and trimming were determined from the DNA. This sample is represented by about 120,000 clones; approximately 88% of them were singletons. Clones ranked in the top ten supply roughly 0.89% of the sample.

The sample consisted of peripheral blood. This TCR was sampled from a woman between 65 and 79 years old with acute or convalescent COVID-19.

The CDR3 is CASSPSGRASYEQYF. The bases are TGTGCCAGCTCACCTAGCGGGAGGGCCTCCTACGAGCAGTACTTC. The sequence is built from TRBV18 and TRBJ2-7; TRBD2 fits 11 bases in the junction. From its cysteine to its phenylalanine, the CDR3 spans 15 amino acids. The CDR3 DNA has 45 bases and is translated from base 1. CDR1 and CDR2 (KGHSH, LQKENI) derive from the germline V gene. V has 3 bases trimmed and J has 0 bases trimmed; junction bases matching no gene number 1.